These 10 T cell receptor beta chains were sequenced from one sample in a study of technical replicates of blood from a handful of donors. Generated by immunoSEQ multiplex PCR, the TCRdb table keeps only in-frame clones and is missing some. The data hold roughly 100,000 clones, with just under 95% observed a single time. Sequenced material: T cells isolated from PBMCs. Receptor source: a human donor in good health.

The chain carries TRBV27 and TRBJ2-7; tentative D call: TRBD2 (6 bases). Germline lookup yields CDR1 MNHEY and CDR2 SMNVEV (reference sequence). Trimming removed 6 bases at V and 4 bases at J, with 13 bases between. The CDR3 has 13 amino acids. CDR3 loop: CASRPGLLYEQYF. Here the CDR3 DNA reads TGTGCCAGCAGACCGGGACTCTTATACGAGCAGTACTTC.

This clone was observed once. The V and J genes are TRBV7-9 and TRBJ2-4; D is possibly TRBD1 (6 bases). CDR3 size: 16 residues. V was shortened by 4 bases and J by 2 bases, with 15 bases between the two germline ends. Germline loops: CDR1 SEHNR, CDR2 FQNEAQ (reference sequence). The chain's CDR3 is CASSSFVQGPKNIQYF. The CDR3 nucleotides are TGTGCCAGCAGCTCATTCGTACAGGGTCCCAAAAACATTCAGTACTTC.

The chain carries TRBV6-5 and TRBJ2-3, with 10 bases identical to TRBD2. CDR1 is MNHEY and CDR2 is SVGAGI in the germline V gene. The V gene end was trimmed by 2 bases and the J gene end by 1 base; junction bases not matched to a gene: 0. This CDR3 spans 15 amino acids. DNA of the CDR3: TGTGCCAGCAGTTACGGGACTAGCGGCACAGATACGCAGTATTTT. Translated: CASSYGTSGTDTQYF.

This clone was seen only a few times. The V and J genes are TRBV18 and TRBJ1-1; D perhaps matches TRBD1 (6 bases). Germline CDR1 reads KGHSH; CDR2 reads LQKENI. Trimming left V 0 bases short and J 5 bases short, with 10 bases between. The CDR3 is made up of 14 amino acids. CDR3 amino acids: CASSPPNRETEAFF. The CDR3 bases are TGTGCCAGCTCACCACCTAACAGGGAAACTGAAGCTTTCTTT.

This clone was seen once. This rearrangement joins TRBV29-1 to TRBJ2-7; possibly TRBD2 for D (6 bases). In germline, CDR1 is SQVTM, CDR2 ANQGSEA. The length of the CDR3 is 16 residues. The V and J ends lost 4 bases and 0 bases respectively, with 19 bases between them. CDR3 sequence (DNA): TGCAGCGTTGGGGGTTTGCGTCGGCGGGACTCCTACGAGCAGTACTTC. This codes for CSVGGLRRRDSYEQYF.

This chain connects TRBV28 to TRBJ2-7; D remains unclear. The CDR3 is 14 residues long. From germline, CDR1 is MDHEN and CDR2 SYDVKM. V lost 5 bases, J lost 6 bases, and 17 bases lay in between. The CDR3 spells CASSELRGDGEQYF. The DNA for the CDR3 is TGTGCCAGCAGTGAGCTCCGAGGCGATGGCGAGCAGTACTTC. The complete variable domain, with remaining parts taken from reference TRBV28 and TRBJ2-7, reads DVKVTQSSRYLVKRTGEKVFLECVQDMDHENMFWYRQDPGLGLRLIYFSYDVKMKEKGDIPEGYSVSREKKERFSLILESASTNQTSMYLCASSELRGDGEQYFGPGTRLTVT.

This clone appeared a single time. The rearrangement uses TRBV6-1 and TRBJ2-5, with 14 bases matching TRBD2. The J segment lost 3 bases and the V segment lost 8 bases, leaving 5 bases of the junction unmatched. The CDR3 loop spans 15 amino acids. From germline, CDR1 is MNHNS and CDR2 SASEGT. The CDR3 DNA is TGTGCCAGCGGGAGACTAGCGGGAGGGGAAGAGACCCAGTACTTC. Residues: CASGRLAGGEETQYF.

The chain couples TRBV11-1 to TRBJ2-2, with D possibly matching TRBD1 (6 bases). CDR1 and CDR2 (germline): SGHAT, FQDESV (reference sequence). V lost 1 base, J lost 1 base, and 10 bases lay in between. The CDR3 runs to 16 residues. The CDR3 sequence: CASSLVMGQNTGELFF. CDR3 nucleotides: TGTGCCAGCAGCTTAGTAATGGGACAGAACACCGGGGAGCTGTTTTTT.

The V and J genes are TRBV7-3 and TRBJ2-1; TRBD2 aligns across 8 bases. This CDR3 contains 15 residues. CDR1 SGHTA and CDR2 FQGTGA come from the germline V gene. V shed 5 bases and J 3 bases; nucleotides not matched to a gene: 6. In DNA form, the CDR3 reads TGTGCCAGCAGCCAGAACCGGGAGGGCTACAATGAGCAGTTCTTC. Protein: CASSQNREGYNEQFF.

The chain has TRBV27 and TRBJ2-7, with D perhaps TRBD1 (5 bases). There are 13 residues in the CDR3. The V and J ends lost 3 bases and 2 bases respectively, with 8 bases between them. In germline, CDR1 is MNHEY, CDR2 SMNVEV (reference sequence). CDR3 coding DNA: TGTGCCAGCAGTTTCGACAGACCCTACGAGCAGTACTTC. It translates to CASSFDRPYEQYF.